Listed below are T cell receptor beta chains from one sample, sequenced in a study of identical twins. TCRdb redid the calling of the 5' RACE reads with MiXCR, one entry per CDR3 protein. The table has under 350,000 distinct CDR3 sequences, 8% to 9.5% seen once; the top ten hold roughly 7%. These records were also assigned to another study, of yellow fever vaccine responses in identical twins.

The sample was CD8+ T cells sorted from blood. These receptors were collected from a woman aged 18 to 35 in good health. Each CDR3 is given with its conserved first and last residue. The D gene is left open where the match is weak. Clone size is not always given. Where it is, it says once, few, many or a class for expanded clones.

size: few
D: .
J: TRBJ2-5
V: TRBV2
CDR3: CASSEDRDQETQYF
DNA: TGTGCCAGCAGTGAAGACAGGGACCAAGAGACCCAGTACTTC

size: .
D: .
J: TRBJ2-1
V: TRBV27
CDR3: CATSRGNNEQFF
DNA: TGTGCCACCTCGAGGGGGAACAATGAGCAGTTCTTC

size: .
D: TRBD1
J: TRBJ2-7
V: TRBV4-3
CDR3: CASSQDMGQGQTEQYF
DNA: TGCGCCAGCAGCCAAGATATGGGACAGGGACAAACCGAGCAGTACTTC

size: many
D: TRBD2
J: TRBJ2-1
V: TRBV27
CDR3: CASSPSGIYNEQFF
DNA: TGTGCCAGCAGTCCTAGCGGGATCTACAATGAGCAGTTCTTC

size: few
D: .
J: TRBJ1-1
V: TRBV7-9
CDR3: CASSPTKENTEAFF
DNA: TGTGCCAGCAGCCCCACGAAGGAGAACACTGAAGCTTTCTTT

size: few
D: .
J: TRBJ2-7
V: TRBV20-1
CDR3: CSARKLKQGYEQYF
DNA: TGCAGTGCTAGGAAATTAAAACAGGGCTACGAGCAGTACTTC

size: many
D: .
J: TRBJ2-1
V: TRBV28
CDR3: CASSSYNEQFF
DNA: TGTGCCAGCAGTTCGTACAATGAGCAGTTCTTC

size: few
D: .
J: TRBJ2-7
V: TRBV7-7
CDR3: CASSLVLIEQGVKFYEQYF
DNA: TGTGCTAGCAGCTTAGTCCTCATTGAACAGGGAGTAAAATTCTACGAGCAGTACTTC

size: .
D: .
J: TRBJ2-7
V: TRBV5-4
CDR3: CASSLEDGAYEQYF
DNA: TGTGCCAGCAGCCTCGAGGACGGAGCCTACGAGCAGTACTTC

size: many
D: .
J: TRBJ2-7
V: TRBV7-8
CDR3: CASSPPGEYEQYF
DNA: TGTGCCAGCAGCCCGCCCGGGGAGTACGAGCAGTACTTC

size: few
D: TRBD1
J: TRBJ1-6
V: TRBV4-3
CDR3: CASSQDPGQGYSPLHF
DNA: TGCGCCAGCAGCCAAGATCCGGGACAGGGATATTCACCCCTCCACTTT

size: .
D: TRBD2
J: TRBJ2-1
V: TRBV5-1
CDR3: CASSLGLAGGGNEQFF
DNA: TGCGCCAGCAGCCTAGGACTAGCGGGAGGGGGGAATGAGCAGTTCTTC

size: many
D: TRBD1
J: TRBJ1-2
V: TRBV29-1
CDR3: CSVDGAVAGQGYGYTF
DNA: TGCAGCGTTGACGGGGCAGTAGCGGGACAGGGGTATGGCTACACCTTC

size: many
D: .
J: TRBJ2-7
V: TRBV3-1
CDR3: CASSNLEGLTSYEQYF
DNA: TGTGCCAGCAGCAACTTGGAAGGACTTACCTCCTACGAGCAGTACTTC

size: few
D: TRBD2
J: TRBJ2-7
V: TRBV20-1
CDR3: CSAPLGGRAYEQYF
DNA: TGCAGTGCCCCGCTTGGCGGGAGGGCCTACGAGCAGTACTTC

size: .
D: .
J: TRBJ2-5
V: TRBV7-9
CDR3: CASSLETVQETQYF
DNA: TGTGCCAGCAGCTTAGAGACAGTCCAAGAGACCCAGTACTTC

size: many
D: .
J: TRBJ1-3
V: TRBV27
CDR3: CASSLSGLGNTIYF
DNA: TGTGCCAGCAGTTTATCCGGGTTGGGAAACACCATATATTTT

size: many
D: TRBD1
J: TRBJ2-2
V: TRBV7-3
CDR3: CASSLGTGTGELFF
DNA: TGTGCCAGCAGCTTGGGGACAGGGACCGGGGAGCTGTTTTTT

size: many
D: .
J: TRBJ2-7
V: TRBV12-3/TRBV12-4
CDR3: CASGGDRVFSYEQYF
DNA: TGTGCCAGTGGGGGGGACAGAGTTTTCTCCTACGAGCAGTACTTC

size: few
D: TRBD2
J: TRBJ2-7
V: TRBV9
CDR3: CASSLTSAGGWGEQYF
DNA: TGTGCCAGCAGCCTCACGTCAGCGGGGGGGTGGGGAGAGCAGTACTTC

size: few
D: TRBD2
J: TRBJ2-3
V: TRBV6-4
CDR3: CASSLLGGTADTQYF
DNA: TGTGCCAGCAGCCTTTTGGGGGGGACCGCAGATACGCAGTATTTT

size: .
D: .
J: TRBJ1-4
V: TRBV4-2
CDR3: CASSPREGATNEKLFF
DNA: TGTGCCAGCAGCCCCCGAGAGGGCGCAACTAATGAAAAACTGTTTTTT

size: .
D: TRBD2
J: TRBJ2-3
V: TRBV10-2
CDR3: CASLRLAGGEDTQYF
DNA: TGCGCCAGCCTCAGACTAGCGGGAGGGGAAGATACGCAGTATTTT

size: many
D: .
J: TRBJ2-5
V: TRBV14
CDR3: CASSQDRVLAHQETQYF
DNA: TGTGCCAGCAGCCAAGATAGGGTATTAGCCCACCAAGAGACCCAGTACTTC

size: many
D: .
J: TRBJ2-1
V: TRBV2
CDR3: CASSPPYNEQFF
DNA: TGTGCCAGCAGTCCCCCTTACAATGAGCAGTTCTTC

size: few
D: .
J: TRBJ2-7
V: TRBV3-1
CDR3: CASSQDFGADEQYF
DNA: TGTGCCAGCAGCCAAGATTTCGGGGCTGACGAGCAGTACTTC

size: many
D: .
J: TRBJ2-7
V: TRBV20-1
CDR3: CSASSGSYEQYF
DNA: TGCAGTGCTAGCTCAGGGTCCTACGAGCAGTACTTC

size: .
D: TRBD2
J: TRBJ2-5
V: TRBV27
CDR3: CASSLPTSGETQYF
DNA: TGTGCCAGCAGTTTACCAACTAGCGGGGAGACCCAGTACTTC

size: few
D: .
J: TRBJ2-1
V: TRBV7-9
CDR3: CASSFSEREGDEQFF
DNA: TGTGCCAGCAGCTTTTCGGAACGGGAAGGAGATGAGCAGTTCTTC

size: few
D: TRBD1
J: TRBJ2-3
V: TRBV3-1
CDR3: CASSQVGQGYTDTQYF
DNA: TGTGCCAGCAGCCAAGTCGGACAGGGGTATACAGATACGCAGTATTTT

size: few
D: TRBD2
J: TRBJ2-7
V: TRBV7-2
CDR3: CASSSAGGYYEQYF
DNA: TGTGCCAGCAGCTCAGCGGGGGGGTACTACGAGCAGTACTTC

size: .
D: .
J: TRBJ1-2
V: TRBV2
CDR3: CASTHSRARGYTF
DNA: TGTGCCAGCACGCACAGCCGGGCGCGGGGCTACACCTTC

size: few
D: TRBD2
J: TRBJ2-1
V: TRBV6-4
CDR3: CASSLNPSGTNEQFF
DNA: TGTGCCAGCAGCCTCAACCCTAGCGGGACGAATGAGCAGTTCTTC

size: .
D: .
J: TRBJ2-7
V: TRBV7-9
CDR3: CASSLGRLNEQYF
DNA: TGTGCCAGCAGCTTAGGTCGGCTAAACGAGCAGTACTTC

size: few
D: .
J: TRBJ2-1
V: TRBV5-1
CDR3: CASSLDRMELSSYNEQFF
DNA: TGCGCCAGCAGCTTGGACCGAATGGAGTTGAGCTCCTACAATGAGCAGTTCTTC

size: many
D: .
J: TRBJ2-1
V: TRBV7-6
CDR3: CASSPGVAPNEQFF
DNA: TGTGCCAGCAGCCCTGGGGTAGCCCCCAATGAGCAGTTCTTC

size: .
D: TRBD2
J: TRBJ2-7
V: TRBV7-9
CDR3: CASSPTSGVFEQYF
DNA: TGTGCCAGCAGCCCGACTAGCGGGGTGTTCGAGCAGTACTTC

size: many
D: .
J: TRBJ2-1
V: TRBV3-1
CDR3: CASSQVGTSYNEQFF
DNA: TGTGCCAGCAGCCAAGTGGGCACTTCCTACAATGAGCAGTTCTTC

size: many
D: .
J: TRBJ2-7
V: TRBV28
CDR3: CASKGGAGDLYEQYF
DNA: TGTGCCAGCAAGGGGGGGGCAGGGGACCTATACGAGCAGTACTTC

size: many
D: .
J: TRBJ1-1
V: TRBV7-3
CDR3: CASSRYDRGEKTEAFF
DNA: TGTGCCAGCAGCCGATATGATAGGGGTGAGAAAACTGAAGCTTTCTTT

size: .
D: .
J: TRBJ2-1
V: TRBV5-1
CDR3: CASSPTRISYNEQFF
DNA: TGCGCCAGCAGCCCCACTCGGATCTCCTACAATGAGCAGTTCTTC